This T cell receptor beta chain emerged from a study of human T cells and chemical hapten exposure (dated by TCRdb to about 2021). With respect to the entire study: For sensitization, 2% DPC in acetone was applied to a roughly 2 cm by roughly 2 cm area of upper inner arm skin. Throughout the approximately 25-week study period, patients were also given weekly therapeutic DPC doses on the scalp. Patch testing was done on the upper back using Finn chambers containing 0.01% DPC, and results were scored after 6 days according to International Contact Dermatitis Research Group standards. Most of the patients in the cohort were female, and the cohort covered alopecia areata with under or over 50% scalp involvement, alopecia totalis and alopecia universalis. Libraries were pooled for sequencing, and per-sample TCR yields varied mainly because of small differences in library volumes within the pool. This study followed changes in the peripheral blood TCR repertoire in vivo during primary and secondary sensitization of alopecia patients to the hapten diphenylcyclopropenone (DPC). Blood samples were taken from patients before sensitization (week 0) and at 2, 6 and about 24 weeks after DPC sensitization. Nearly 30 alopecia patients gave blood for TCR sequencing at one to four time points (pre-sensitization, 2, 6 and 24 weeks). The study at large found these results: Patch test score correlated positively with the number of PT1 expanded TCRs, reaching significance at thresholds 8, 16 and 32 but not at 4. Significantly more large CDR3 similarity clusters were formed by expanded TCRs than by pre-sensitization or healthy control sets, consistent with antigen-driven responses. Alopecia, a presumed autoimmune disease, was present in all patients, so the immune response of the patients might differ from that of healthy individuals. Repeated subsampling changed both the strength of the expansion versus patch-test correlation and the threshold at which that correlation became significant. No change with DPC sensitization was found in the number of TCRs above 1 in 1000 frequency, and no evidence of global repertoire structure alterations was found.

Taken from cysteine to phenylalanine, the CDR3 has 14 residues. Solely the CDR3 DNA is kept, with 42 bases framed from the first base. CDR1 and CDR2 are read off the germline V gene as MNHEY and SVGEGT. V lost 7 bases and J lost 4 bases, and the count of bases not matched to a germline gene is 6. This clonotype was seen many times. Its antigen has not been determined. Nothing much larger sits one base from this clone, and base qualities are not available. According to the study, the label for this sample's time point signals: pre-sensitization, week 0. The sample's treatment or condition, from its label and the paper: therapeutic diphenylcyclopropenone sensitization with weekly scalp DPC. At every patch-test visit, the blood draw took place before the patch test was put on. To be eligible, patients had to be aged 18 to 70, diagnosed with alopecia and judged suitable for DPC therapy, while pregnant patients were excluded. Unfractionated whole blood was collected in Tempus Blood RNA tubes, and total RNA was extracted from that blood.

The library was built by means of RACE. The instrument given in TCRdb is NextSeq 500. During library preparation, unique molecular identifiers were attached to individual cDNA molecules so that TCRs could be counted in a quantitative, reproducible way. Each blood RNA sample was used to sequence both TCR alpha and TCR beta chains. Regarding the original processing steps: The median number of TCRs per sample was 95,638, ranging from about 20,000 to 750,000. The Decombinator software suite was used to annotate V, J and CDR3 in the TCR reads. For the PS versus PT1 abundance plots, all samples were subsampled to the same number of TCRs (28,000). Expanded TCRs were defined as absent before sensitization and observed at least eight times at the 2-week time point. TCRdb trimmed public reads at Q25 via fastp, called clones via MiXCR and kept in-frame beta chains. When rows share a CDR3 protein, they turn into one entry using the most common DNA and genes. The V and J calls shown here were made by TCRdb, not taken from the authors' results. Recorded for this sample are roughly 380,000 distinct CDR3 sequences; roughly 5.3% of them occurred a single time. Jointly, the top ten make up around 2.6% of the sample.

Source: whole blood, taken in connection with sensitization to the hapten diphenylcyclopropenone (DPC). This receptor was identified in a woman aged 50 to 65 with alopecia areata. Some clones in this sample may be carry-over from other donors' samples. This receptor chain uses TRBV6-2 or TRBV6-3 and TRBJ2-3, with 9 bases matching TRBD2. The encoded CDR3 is CASNTGLASDTQYF. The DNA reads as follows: TGTGCCAGCAATACCGGACTAGCGTCAGATACGCAGTATTTT.